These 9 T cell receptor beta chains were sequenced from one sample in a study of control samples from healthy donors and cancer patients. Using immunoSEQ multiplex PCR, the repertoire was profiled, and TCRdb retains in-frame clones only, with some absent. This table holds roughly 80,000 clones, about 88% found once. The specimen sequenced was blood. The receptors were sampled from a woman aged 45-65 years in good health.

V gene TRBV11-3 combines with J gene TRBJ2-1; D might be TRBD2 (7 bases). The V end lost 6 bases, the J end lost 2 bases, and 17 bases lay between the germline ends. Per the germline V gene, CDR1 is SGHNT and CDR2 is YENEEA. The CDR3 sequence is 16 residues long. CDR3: CASSSAGALTYNEQFF. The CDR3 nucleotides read TGTGCCAGCAGTAGCGCGGGGGCGCTGACCTACAATGAGCAGTTCTTC.

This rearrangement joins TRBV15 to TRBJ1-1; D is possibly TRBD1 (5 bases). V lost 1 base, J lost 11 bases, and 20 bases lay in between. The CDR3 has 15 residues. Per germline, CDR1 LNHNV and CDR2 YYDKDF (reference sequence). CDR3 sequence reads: CATSRVGVASQRAFF. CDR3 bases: TGTGCCACCAGCAGAGTGGGGGTGGCATCCCAAAGGGCTTTCTTT.

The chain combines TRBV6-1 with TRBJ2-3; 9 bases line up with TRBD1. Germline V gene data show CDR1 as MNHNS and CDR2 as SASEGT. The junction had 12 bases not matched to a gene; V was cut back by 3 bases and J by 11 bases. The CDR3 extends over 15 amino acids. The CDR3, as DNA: TGTGCCAGCAGTGATCCGGGACAGGGCTTAGGGAAGCAGTATTTT. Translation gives CASSDPGQGLGKQYF.

CDR3 bases: TGTGCCAGCAGCTTCCGGGACAGGGATGGCTACACCTTC. It codes for CASSFRDRDGYTF. J is TRBJ1-2 and V is TRBV6-5, with 9 nucleotides matching TRBD1. The V and J ends lost 6 bases and 6 bases, in that order; junction bases with no gene match: 5. The V gene's germline CDR1 is MNHEY and CDR2 SVGAGI. This CDR3 region has 13 residues.

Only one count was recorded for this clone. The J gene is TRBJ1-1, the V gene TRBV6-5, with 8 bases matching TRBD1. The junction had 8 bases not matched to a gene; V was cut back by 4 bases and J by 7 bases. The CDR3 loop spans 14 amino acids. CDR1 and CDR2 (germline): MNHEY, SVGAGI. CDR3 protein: CASSSGQGPFEAFF. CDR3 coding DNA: TGTGCCAGCAGTTCCGGACAGGGCCCATTTGAAGCTTTCTTT.

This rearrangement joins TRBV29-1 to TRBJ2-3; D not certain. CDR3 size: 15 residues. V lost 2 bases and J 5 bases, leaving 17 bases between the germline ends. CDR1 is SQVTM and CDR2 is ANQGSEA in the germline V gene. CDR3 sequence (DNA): TGCAGCGTTGAACTTATAGGAGTAGCAGTAGATACGCAGTATTTT. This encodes CSVELIGVAVDTQYF.

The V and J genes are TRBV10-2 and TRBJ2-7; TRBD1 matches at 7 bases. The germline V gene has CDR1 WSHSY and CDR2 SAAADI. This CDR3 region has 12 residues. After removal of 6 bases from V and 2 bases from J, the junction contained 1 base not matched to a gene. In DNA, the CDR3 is TGCGCCAGCAGGACAGGGACCTACGAGCAGTACTTC. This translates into CASRTGTYEQYF.

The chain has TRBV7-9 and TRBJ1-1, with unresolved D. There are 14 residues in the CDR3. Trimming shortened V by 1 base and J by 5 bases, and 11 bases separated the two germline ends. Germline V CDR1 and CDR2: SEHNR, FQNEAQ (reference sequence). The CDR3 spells CASSLVASGTEAFF. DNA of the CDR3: TGTGCCAGCAGCTTAGTAGCTTCGGGTACTGAAGCTTTCTTT. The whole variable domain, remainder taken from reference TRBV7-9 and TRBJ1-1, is DTGVSQNPRHKITKRGQNVTFRCDPISEHNRLYWYRQTLGQGPEFLTYFQNEAQLEKSRLLSDRFSAERPKGSFSTLEIQRTEQGDSAMYLCASSLVASGTEAFFGQGTRLTVV.

DNA for the CDR3: TGTGCCAGCAGCCTAGACCTCCGGCGGGGTGAAAAACTGTTTTTT. Its translation is CASSLDLRRGEKLFF. The chain links TRBV5-4 to TRBJ1-4; D call uncertain. Between the trimmed V and J ends, which lost 4 bases and 7 bases, there was a span of 17 bases. Germline values: CDR1 SGHNT, CDR2 YYREEE (reference sequence). The CDR3 length is 15 residues.